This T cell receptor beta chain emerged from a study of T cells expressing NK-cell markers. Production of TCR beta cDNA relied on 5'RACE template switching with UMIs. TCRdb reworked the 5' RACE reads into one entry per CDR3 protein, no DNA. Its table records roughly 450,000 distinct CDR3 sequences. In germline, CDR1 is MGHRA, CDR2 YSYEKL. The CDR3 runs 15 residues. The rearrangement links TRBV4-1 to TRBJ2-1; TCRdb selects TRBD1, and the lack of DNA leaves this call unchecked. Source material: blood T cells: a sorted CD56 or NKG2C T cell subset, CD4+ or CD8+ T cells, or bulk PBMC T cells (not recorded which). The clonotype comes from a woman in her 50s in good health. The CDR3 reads CASSLTHGADNEQFF.